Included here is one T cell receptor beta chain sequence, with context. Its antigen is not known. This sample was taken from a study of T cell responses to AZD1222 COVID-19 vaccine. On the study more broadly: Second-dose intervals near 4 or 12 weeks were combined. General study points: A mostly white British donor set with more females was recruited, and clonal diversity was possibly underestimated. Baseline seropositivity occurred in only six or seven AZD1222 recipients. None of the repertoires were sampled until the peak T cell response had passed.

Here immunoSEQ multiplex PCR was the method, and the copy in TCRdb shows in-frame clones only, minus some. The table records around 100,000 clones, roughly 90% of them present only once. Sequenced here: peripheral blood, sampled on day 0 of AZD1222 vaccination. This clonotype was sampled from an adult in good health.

The CDR3 DNA is TGTGCCACCAGCAGAGTGGGACAGGGCAATGAGCAGTTCTTC. Protein: CATSRVGQGNEQFF. J is TRBJ2-1 and V is TRBV15; 9 bases fit TRBD1. With 1 base clipped from V and 6 bases from J, the junction kept 1 base outside the gene matches. The CDR3 spans 14 residues. Germline CDR1 LNHNV, CDR2 YYDKDF (reference sequence).